One sample yielded the 26 T cell receptor beta chains listed below, sequenced in a study of blood T cell repertoires in COVID-19. Only in-frame clones appear in the TCRdb table, and some are missing; sequencing was by immunoSEQ multiplex PCR. The table includes approximately 160,000 clones, approximately 80% detected once. Sequenced input: peripheral blood. Receptor source: a man aged 60 to 69 with acute or convalescent COVID-19.

The chain is built from TRBV9 and TRBJ1-1; weak D call: TRBD1 (5 bases). Per germline, CDR1 SGDLS and CDR2 YYNGEE. Trimming pared 4 bases from V and 2 bases from J, leaving 18 bases between. The CDR3 loop spans 16 amino acids. CDR3: CASSPGGARYNTEAFF. CDR3 nucleotides: TGTGCCAGCAGCCCGGGAGGGGCGCGTTACAACACTGAAGCTTTCTTT.

This clone was counted ten times or more. The chain joins TRBV12-3 or TRBV12-4 to TRBJ1-2; 7 nucleotides agree with TRBD1. V lost 3 bases and J lost 7; bases outside the gene matches: 5. The CDR3 loop spans 13 amino acids. CDR3 in amino acids: CASSLSTGAGYTF. In nucleotides, the CDR3 is TGTGCCAGCAGTTTGTCTACAGGGGCTGGCTACACCTTC.

The genes are TRBV19 and TRBJ2-2, with 9 bases that match TRBD1. The CDR3 contains 16 residues. CDR1 is LNHDA and CDR2 is SQIVND in the germline V gene (reference sequence). V shed 4 bases, J shed 3 bases, and the junction held 6 bases outside the gene matches. The CDR3 loop is CASSTSGTGYTGELFF. CDR3 nucleotide sequence: TGTGCCAGTAGTACATCCGGGACAGGGTACACCGGGGAGCTGTTTTTT.

The CDR3 protein is CASSRQDTPRNEKLFF. DNA for the CDR3: TGTGCCAGCAGTCGACAGGATACCCCTCGAAATGAAAAACTGTTTTTT. V is TRBV5-8 and J is TRBJ1-4, with D possibly matching TRBD1 (6 bases). The CDR3 contains 16 residues. The germline V gene encodes CDR1 SGHTS and CDR2 YDEGEE. Trimming pared 5 bases from V and 5 bases from J, leaving 19 bases between.

This clone was observed a single time. The chain is built from TRBV13 and TRBJ2-1; D not resolved. V was trimmed by 2 bases and J by 0 bases, leaving 14 bases between them. Germline loops: CDR1 PRHDT, CDR2 FYEKMQ (reference sequence). The length of the CDR3 is 17 residues. The CDR3 protein is CASSLRSGRSSYNEQFF. CDR3 DNA sequence: TGTGCCAGCAGCTTAAGGTCCGGAAGGAGCTCCTACAATGAGCAGTTCTTC.

The genes are TRBV24-1 and TRBJ2-1; D uncertain. V was trimmed by 1 base and J by 8 bases, leaving 8 bases between them. Germline CDR1 reads KGHDR; CDR2 reads SFDVKD. The CDR3 totals 13 residues. The CDR3 coding sequence is TGTGCCACCAGTGATTTATCAGAGGATGAGCAGTTCTTC. Protein sequence: CATSDLSEDEQFF.

This clone was seen a handful of times. DNA of the CDR3: TGTGCCAGCAGCTTAGCAGGGCCTTTGGATGGCTACACCTTC. Amino acids: CASSLAGPLDGYTF. V gene TRBV11-2 combines with J gene TRBJ1-2, with a possible D match to TRBD1 (5 bases). The germline V gene has CDR1 SGHAT and CDR2 FQNNGV. V lost 1 base to trimming and J lost 6 bases, with 12 bases between them. The CDR3 runs to 14 residues.

The chain employs TRBV4-1 and TRBJ1-2, with TRBD1 matching over 8 bases. The germline gives CDR1 MGHRA, CDR2 YSYEKL. The trim removed 1 base at V and 8 bases at J, leaving 6 bases unmatched. CDR3 size: 14 residues. CDR3: CASSQATTGEGYTF. The CDR3 DNA is TGCGCCAGCAGCCAAGCAACGACAGGGGAAGGCTACACCTTC.

The CDR3 nucleotides read TGTGCCAGCAGCCCCCGGACAATCTACGAGCAGTACTTC. Protein product: CASSPRTIYEQYF. This rearrangement joins TRBV7-9 to TRBJ2-7; TRBD1 is a possible D gene (5 bases). This CDR3 contains 13 residues. Trimming stripped 5 bases from V and 3 bases from J, with 11 bases between. Germline V gene sequence: CDR1 SEHNR, CDR2 FQNEAQ (reference sequence).

J is TRBJ2-1 and V is TRBV11-3; 8 bases are a match to TRBD2. The CDR3 covers 15 residues. Germline V lookup: CDR1 SGHNT, CDR2 YENEEA. J lost 6 bases, V lost 1 base, and 5 bases had no gene match. CDR3 in amino acids: CASSLVGGGFNEQFF. Written as DNA, the CDR3 is TGTGCCAGCAGCTTAGTCGGGGGGGGATTCAATGAGCAGTTCTTC.

This chain joins TRBV7-2 and TRBJ1-1; D not certain. With 5 bases removed from V and 4 bases from J, the gap between germline ends came to 17 bases. The germline gives CDR1 SGHTA, CDR2 FQGNSA. CDR3 length: 15 residues. The CDR3 nucleotides read TGTGCCAGCAGCGCCTCCCGGGGAGGGAGCACTGAAGCTTTCTTT. The encoded protein is CASSASRGGSTEAFF. Drawing the rest from reference TRBV7-2 and TRBJ1-1, the complete variable domain is GAGVSQSPSNKVTEKGKDVELRCDPISGHTALYWYRQSLGQGLEFLIYFQGNSAPDKSGLPSDRFSAERTGGSVSTLTIQRTQQEDSAVYLCASSASRGGSTEAFFGQGTRLTVV.

The rearrangement links TRBV18 to TRBJ2-3, with 8 bases aligning to TRBD2. This CDR3 spans 16 amino acids. The V gene's germline CDR1 is KGHSH and CDR2 LQKENI. The junction had 2 bases not matched to a gene; V was cut back by 0 bases and J by 0 bases. This CDR3 reads CASSPPKRGSTDTQYF. As DNA, the CDR3 is TGTGCCAGCTCACCACCAAAGCGGGGGAGCACAGATACGCAGTATTTT.

In its sample, this clone was seen once. This rearrangement joins TRBV18 to TRBJ2-7; 7 positions agree with TRBD1. After removal of 3 bases from V and 1 base from J, the junction contained 9 bases not matched to a gene. CDR1 KGHSH and CDR2 LQKENI come from the germline V gene. The CDR3 has 16 amino acids. CDR3 nucleotides: TGTGCCAGCTCACCCCGACAGGGAGTAGGATCCTACGAGCAGTACTTC. It codes for CASSPRQGVGSYEQYF.

The chain has TRBV12-5 and TRBJ1-1; the D gene is possibly TRBD1 (5 bases). The length of the CDR3 is 13 residues. Trimming left V 8 bases short and J 1 base short, with 11 bases between. Looked up from germline, CDR1 is LGHNT and CDR2 is FRNRAP. This CDR3 reads CASRGEGNTEAFF. The CDR3 DNA reads as TGTGCTAGTCGGGGGGAGGGGAACACTGAAGCTTTCTTT.

This chain links TRBV10-3 with TRBJ2-7, with D maybe TRBD1 (7 bases). Germline lookup yields CDR1 ENHRY and CDR2 SYGVKD. The CDR3 contains 16 residues. Deletions cut 7 bases from V and 0 bases from J, with 19 bases between. The CDR3 bases are TGTGCCATCAACCATGCGGGACAGAAAACCTCCTACGAGCAGTACTTC. This codes for CAINHAGQKTSYEQYF.

The genes are TRBV5-1 and TRBJ2-3; tentative D call: TRBD1 (5 bases). CDR1 is SGHRS, CDR2 YFSETQ, per germline. V shed 0 bases and J shed 4 bases, with 12 bases lying between them. This CDR3 comprises 15 residues. CDR3 in amino acids: CASSLVGQGADTQYF. The CDR3 bases are TGCGCCAGCAGCTTGGTTGGGCAGGGCGCAGATACGCAGTATTTT. Complete variable domain (other parts from reference TRBV5-1 and TRBJ2-3): KAGVTQTPRYLIKTRGQQVTLSCSPISGHRSVSWYQQTPGQGLQFLFEYFSETQRNKGNFPGRFSGRQFSNSRSEMNVSTLELGDSALYLCASSLVGQGADTQYFGPGTRLTVL.

The chain recombines TRBV6-5 with TRBJ1-2; D is unresolved. The CDR3 spans 14 residues. V lost 8 bases, J lost 2 bases, and 15 bases lay in between. Germline V gene sequence: CDR1 MNHEY, CDR2 SVGAGI. This CDR3 reads CASAGNGQNYGYTF. The CDR3 DNA follows: TGTGCCAGCGCCGGGAACGGCCAAAACTATGGCTACACCTTC.

As for this clone: Other DNA sequences within the sample encode an identical CDR3. V and J are TRBV27 and TRBJ2-5; 7 bases match TRBD1. Germline V gene data show CDR1 as MNHEY and CDR2 as SMNVEV (reference sequence). The ends lost 5 bases at V and 5 bases at J; junction bases unmatched: 5. CDR3 length: 13 residues. CDR3 amino acids: CASSRQGGETQYF. In nucleotides, the CDR3 is TGTGCCAGCAGTCGACAGGGTGGCGAGACCCAGTACTTC.

The chain couples TRBV5-1 to TRBJ1-4, with D possibly matching TRBD1 (5 bases). Trimming shortened V by 5 bases and J by 4 bases, and 15 bases separated the two germline ends. The germline V gene has CDR1 SGHRS and CDR2 YFSETQ. This CDR3 has 15 residues. CDR3 DNA sequence: TGCGCCAGCAGGCCCCCGGGACTCGGTAATGAAAAACTGTTTTTT. This gives the protein CASRPPGLGNEKLFF.

Regarding this clone: A much larger clonotype is one base distant, so this may be a read error. The V call is TRBV7-9, the J call TRBJ1-1; weak D call: TRBD1 (5 bases). Germline loops: CDR1 SEHNR, CDR2 FQNEAQ (reference sequence). V was pared by 5 bases and J by 1 base, with 8 bases between. This CDR3 spans 13 amino acids. CDR3: CASSPGGNTEAFF. Written as DNA, the CDR3 is TGTGCCAGCAGCCCCGGGGGGAACACTGAAGCTTTCTTT. Full variable domain (remainder filled in from reference TRBV7-9 and TRBJ1-1): DTGVSQNPRHKITKRGQNVTFRCDPISEHNRLYWYRQTLGQGPEFLTYFQNEAQLEKSRLLSDRFSAERPKGSFSTLEIQRTEQGDSAMYLCASSPGGNTEAFFGQGTRLTVV.

The chain joins TRBV10-2 to TRBJ2-5, with TRBD1 as a possible D gene (5 bases). This CDR3 is 13 amino acids long. The germline gives CDR1 WSHSY, CDR2 SAAADI. V lost 6 bases and J lost 3, with 11 bases in between. The CDR3 loop is CASRSRVEETQYF. Here the CDR3 DNA reads TGCGCCAGCAGGTCCAGGGTTGAAGAGACCCAGTACTTC.

The chain carries TRBV28 and TRBJ2-5; 9 positions match TRBD2. CDR3 length: 17 amino acids. The V gene end was trimmed by 0 bases and the J gene end by 5 bases; junction bases not matched to a gene: 10. Germline V gene lookup returns CDR1 MDHEN and CDR2 SYDVKM. The CDR3 DNA reads TGTGCCAGCAGTTTATGGGTGAGCGGGGGGAGCCGTGAGACCCAGTACTTC. Translating it yields CASSLWVSGGSRETQYF.

This sequence joins TRBV30 and TRBJ1-2, with 8 bases aligning to TRBD1. Trimming cost V 4 bases and J 4 bases; bases outside gene matches: 11. Per the germline V gene, CDR1 is GTSNPN and CDR2 is SVGIG (reference sequence). The CDR3 length is 15 residues. The CDR3 here is CAWTHSPTGGYGYTF. The DNA for the CDR3 is TGTGCCTGGACCCACTCCCCCACAGGGGGCTATGGCTACACCTTC.

This chain uses TRBV30 with TRBJ1-4, with 8 bases aligning to TRBD1. CDR1 and CDR2 from the germline V gene are GTSNPN and SVGIG (reference sequence). The trim removed 1 base at V and 10 bases at J, leaving 2 bases unmatched. The CDR3 is 12 residues long. This CDR3 is CAWSGTGRKLFF. The CDR3 DNA follows: TGTGCCTGGAGTGGGACAGGGCGAAAACTGTTTTTT.

The genes are TRBV24-1 and TRBJ2-3; 8 bases map to TRBD2. CDR1 is KGHDR, CDR2 SFDVKD, per germline. This CDR3 spans 16 amino acids. With 1 base clipped from V and 6 bases from J, the junction kept 8 bases outside the gene matches. DNA for the CDR3: TGTGCCACCAGTGATTTCGGAGCGGGGGAGGGTGATACGCAGTATTTT. Translating it yields CATSDFGAGEGDTQYF.

The rearrangement links TRBV19 to TRBJ2-2; tentatively, D is TRBD1 (5 bases). This CDR3 is built from 16 residues. CDR1 and CDR2 from the germline V gene are LNHDA and SQIVND (reference sequence). V lost 6 bases and J lost 4, with 18 bases in between. The CDR3 DNA reads TGTGCCAGTAGCCCTCGTGGGGCAAGGAGCACCGGGGAGCTGTTTTTT. Amino acids: CASSPRGARSTGELFF.